These 21 T cell receptor beta chains were all obtained from the same sample, sequenced in a study of cytomegalovirus exposure and HLA in healthy donors. This PCR relied on a set of 60 Vbeta primers and 13 Jbeta primers. Sequenced by immunoSEQ multiplex PCR; TCRdb stores in-frame clones only, minus some. This repertoire shows about 150,000 clones, 75% to 80% found once; its top ten account for 0.5% to 0.85%. The sequenced sample consisted of PBMCs. Source of these receptors: a male donor in good health and CMV-seronegative.

This chain uses TRBV10-3 with TRBJ1-5; D is unclear. V lost 0 bases and J 4 bases, leaving 10 bases between the germline ends. The CDR3 length is 15 residues. The germline V gene has CDR1 ENHRY and CDR2 SYGVKD. In DNA, the CDR3 is TGTGCCATCAGTGAGTCCGGGAGAGATAATCAGCCCCAGCATTTT. It codes for CAISESGRDNQPQHF.

This clone was observed once. The rearrangement uses TRBV6-1 and TRBJ2-4; D is uncertain. Trimming shortened V by 0 bases and J by 1 base, and 4 bases separated the two germline ends. The V gene's germline CDR1 is MNHNS and CDR2 SASEGT. This CDR3 has 14 amino acids. The CDR3 DNA reads as TGTGCCAGCAGTGAAGCCGGGGCCAAAAACATTCAGTACTTC. Translated, it gives CASSEAGAKNIQYF.

The J gene is TRBJ2-5, the V gene TRBV30; 13 bases align to TRBD2. The CDR3 consists of 14 residues. CDR1 is GTSNPN and CDR2 is SVGIG in the germline V gene (reference sequence). V lost 2 bases, J lost 7 bases, and 4 bases stayed unmatched. This CDR3 reads CAWSRTSGSGTQYF. The CDR3 DNA reads as TGTGCCTGGAGTCGGACTAGCGGGAGCGGGACCCAGTACTTC.

The chain recombines TRBV19 with TRBJ1-2, with D possibly being TRBD1 (6 bases). CDR3 size: 11 residues. V lost 10 bases and J lost 4, with 10 bases in between. Germline CDR1 LNHDA, CDR2 SQIVND (reference sequence). The CDR3 coding sequence is TGTGCCACGGGACAAGGCTATGGCTACACCTTC. It codes for CATGQGYGYTF.

This clone was seen only a few times. The chain employs TRBV28 and TRBJ2-7; 12 nucleotides agree with TRBD2. The CDR3 sequence is 17 residues long. In germline, CDR1 is MDHEN, CDR2 SYDVKM. The junction had 10 bases not matched to a gene; V was cut back by 3 bases and J by 4 bases. The CDR3 is CASSFLDGLAGIYEQYF. The DNA for the CDR3 is TGTGCCAGCAGTTTCCTTGACGGACTAGCGGGAATATACGAGCAGTACTTC.

J is TRBJ1-3 and V is TRBV7-2, with D maybe TRBD1 (5 bases). This CDR3 has 16 amino acids. From germline, CDR1 is SGHTA and CDR2 FQGNSA. Trimming removed 1 base from V and 1 base from J, with 11 bases in between. CDR3 residues: CASSLGPGGSGNTIYF. The CDR3 DNA reads TGTGCCAGCAGCTTAGGACCGGGGGGATCTGGAAACACCATATATTTT.

The CDR3 coding sequence is TGTGCCAGCAGTAGGGACACCACAGATACGCAGTATTTT. It is translated as CASSRDTTDTQYF. The chain has TRBV6-1 and TRBJ2-3; D possibly corresponds to TRBD1 (6 bases). The length of the CDR3 is 13 residues. The germline V and J ends were trimmed by 5 bases and 2 bases, with 8 bases remaining between them. CDR1 and CDR2 (germline): MNHNS, SASEGT.

As concerns this clone: The junction differs from germline at one of its ends, possibly a read error. The chain couples TRBV7-9 to TRBJ1-6, with 7 bases aligning to TRBD1. Germline values: CDR1 SEHNR, CDR2 FQNEAQ (reference sequence). The CDR3 has 15 amino acids. CDR3 amino acids: CSSSLDRVGNSPLHF. The CDR3 DNA reads as TGTTCCAGCAGCTTAGACAGGGTCGGTAATTCACCCCTCCACTTT.

The chain employs TRBV7-6 and TRBJ2-1, with 7 positions matching TRBD2. Germline V gene lookup returns CDR1 SGHVS and CDR2 FNYEAQ. The length of the CDR3 is 16 residues. The junction had 12 bases not matched to a gene; V was cut back by 5 bases and J by 5 bases. CDR3 coding DNA: TGTGCCAGCAGCGCATACGGGGGGTCTGGGAACAATGAGCAGTTCTTC. It specifies CASSAYGGSGNNEQFF.

This clone turned up a few times. This chain joins TRBV7-9 and TRBJ2-7, with D tentatively TRBD2 (6 bases). Germline-derived CDR1 and CDR2 are SEHNR and FQNEAQ (reference sequence). V lost 5 bases to trimming and J lost 1 base, with 15 bases between them. This CDR3 spans 15 amino acids. The CDR3 DNA follows: TGTGCCAGCAGCCACTGGGAGGACGGGTCCTACGAGCAGTACTTC. Translated, it gives CASSHWEDGSYEQYF.

In its sample, this clone was seen a few times. The V gene is TRBV18, the J gene TRBJ2-7, with TRBD1 matching 8 bases. Germline V gene sequence: CDR1 KGHSH, CDR2 LQKENI. This CDR3 region has 15 residues. After removal of 6 bases from V and 6 bases from J, the junction contained 13 bases not matched to a gene. CDR3: CASSPLQGAKREQYF. In nucleotides, the CDR3 is TGTGCCAGCTCCCCCTTGCAGGGGGCGAAACGCGAGCAGTACTTC.

V gene TRBV5-4 combines with J gene TRBJ2-7, with TRBD2 matching over 12 bases. Per germline, CDR1 SGHNT and CDR2 YYREEE (reference sequence). After removal of 7 bases from V and 5 bases from J, the junction contained 7 bases not matched to a gene. There are 14 residues in the CDR3. This chain's CDR3 is CASYLAGGPHEQYF. The CDR3 DNA is TGTGCCAGCTATCTAGCGGGAGGGCCCCACGAGCAGTACTTC.

As for this clone: The identical CDR3 is also encoded by other nucleotide sequences in the sample. The J gene is TRBJ2-7, the V gene TRBV6-5, with 8 bases lining up with TRBD1. Germline V CDR1 and CDR2: MNHEY, SVGAGI. The V segment lost 0 bases and the J segment 4 bases; nucleotides outside the gene matches: 5. The CDR3 contains 15 residues. The CDR3 region is CASSYSDRGSYEQYF. In DNA form, the CDR3 reads TGTGCCAGCAGTTACTCTGACAGGGGTAGTTACGAGCAGTACTTC.

This clone was seen a few times. The J gene is TRBJ2-5, the V gene TRBV4-3; 8 bases are shared with TRBD1. In germline, CDR1 is LGHNA, CDR2 YSLEER. The CDR3 has 17 residues. With 3 bases clipped from V and 2 bases from J, the junction kept 11 bases outside the gene matches. The CDR3, as DNA: TGCGCCAGCAGCCAGGGCATCGGGACAGGATTACAAGAGACCCAGTACTTC. Its protein is CASSQGIGTGLQETQYF.

The chain recombines TRBV5-4 with TRBJ1-1; a weak D match, TRBD1 (6 bases). This CDR3 region has 17 residues. CDR1 and CDR2 (germline): SGHNT, YYREEE (reference sequence). Trimming took 4 bases from V and 4 from J, leaving 23 bases between them. The CDR3 nucleotides read TGTGCCAGCAGCCGGCCCGGGCAGGGGTCAATAGCCACTGAAGCTTTCTTT. Translated: CASSRPGQGSIATEAFF.

The rearrangement uses TRBV23-1 and TRBJ2-3; 8 bases map to TRBD1. TRBV23-1 is sorted into the ORF group, with uncertain function. This CDR3 region has 18 residues. V gave up 0 bases and J gave up 0 bases; unmatched junction bases: 8. The CDR3 spells CASSQSRRTGISTDTQYF. CDR3 coding DNA: TGCGCCAGCAGTCAATCCCGTCGGACAGGGATTAGCACAGATACGCAGTATTTT.

The CDR3 coding sequence is TGTGCCAGCAGTGAATGGGTCCGAGGGACCGGGGAGCTGTTTTTT. This encodes CASSEWVRGTGELFF. The chain has TRBV25-1 and TRBJ2-2, with a weak D call TRBD2 (5 bases). Germline lookup yields CDR1 MGHDK and CDR2 SYGVNS. The CDR3 contains 15 residues. Trimming stripped 1 base from V and 5 bases from J, with 11 bases between.

This clone occurred once. For the CDR3, the DNA is TGTGCCAGCAGTTACGTCCGGGGAGGGAACACCGGGGAGCTGTTTTTT. As protein: CASSYVRGGNTGELFF. The V and J genes are TRBV6-5 and TRBJ2-2; D is perhaps TRBD2 (6 bases). The CDR3 extends over 16 amino acids. The V end lost 2 bases, the J end lost 1 base, and 11 bases lay between the germline ends. Germline CDR1 MNHEY, CDR2 SVGAGI.

The table lists this clone with a count of one. CDR3 DNA sequence: TGTGCCAGCAGTAGGACTCTCTCCTACAATGAGCAGTTCTTC. It specifies CASSRTLSYNEQFF. V and J are TRBV27 and TRBJ2-1; D possibly corresponds to TRBD2 (5 bases). From germline, CDR1 is MNHEY and CDR2 SMNVEV (reference sequence). Trimming shortened V by 5 bases and J by 0 bases, and 8 bases separated the two germline ends. The CDR3 has 14 residues.

Here the CDR3 reads CASSPGSSGSGPDTQYF. Here the CDR3 DNA reads TGTGCCAGCAGCCCCGGGTCCAGCGGGAGTGGCCCAGATACGCAGTATTTT. The rearrangement uses TRBV7-3 and TRBJ2-3; TRBD2 matches 8 bases. The CDR3 extends over 17 amino acids. The V gene's germline CDR1 is SGHTA and CDR2 FQGTGA. V dropped 5 bases and J dropped 4; count of bases not matched to a gene: 14.

The gene calls are TRBV9 and TRBJ2-1; 8 nucleotides align to TRBD2. Germline V gives CDR1 SGDLS, CDR2 YYNGEE. The V and J ends lost 3 bases and 3 bases, in that order; junction bases with no gene match: 5. CDR3 length: 15 residues. The CDR3 protein is CASSETGLVYNEQFF. The CDR3 nucleotides read TGTGCCAGCAGCGAAACGGGACTAGTCTACAATGAGCAGTTCTTC.